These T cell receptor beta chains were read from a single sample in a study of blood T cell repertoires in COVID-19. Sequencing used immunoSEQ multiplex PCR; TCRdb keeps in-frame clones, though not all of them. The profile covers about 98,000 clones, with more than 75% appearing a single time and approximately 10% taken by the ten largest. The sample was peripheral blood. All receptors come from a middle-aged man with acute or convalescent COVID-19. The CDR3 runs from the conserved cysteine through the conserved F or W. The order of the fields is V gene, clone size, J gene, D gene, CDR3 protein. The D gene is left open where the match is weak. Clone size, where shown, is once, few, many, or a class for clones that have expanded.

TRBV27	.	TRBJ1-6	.	CASSPRAGTYSPLHF
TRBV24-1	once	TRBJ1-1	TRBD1	CATSAVPGQGYSWGTEAFF
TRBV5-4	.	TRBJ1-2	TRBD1	CASSLAWTGDNYGYTF
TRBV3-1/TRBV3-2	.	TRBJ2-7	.	CASSPLGGEQYF
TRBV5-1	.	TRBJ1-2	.	CASSKDGEGRDGYTF
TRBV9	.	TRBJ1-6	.	CASSAVLNSPLHF
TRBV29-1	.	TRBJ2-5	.	CSVAEPRTARETQYF
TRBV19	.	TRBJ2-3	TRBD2	CASSMSGSADTQYF
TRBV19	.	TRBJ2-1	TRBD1	CASSQGASSYNEQFF
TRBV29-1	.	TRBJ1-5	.	CSVLTQGVGNQPQHF
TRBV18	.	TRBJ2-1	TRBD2	CASSPQLAGAYNEQFF
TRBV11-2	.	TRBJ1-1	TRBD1	CASSFAGQGSTEAFF
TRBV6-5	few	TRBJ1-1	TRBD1	CASSKQGLLNTEAFF
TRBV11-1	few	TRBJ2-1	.	CASSLGLPNEQFF
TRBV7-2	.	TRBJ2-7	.	CASSQDAGTQAYEQYF
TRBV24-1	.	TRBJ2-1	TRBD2	CATSGLAASSYNEQFF
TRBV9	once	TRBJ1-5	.	CASSVGREGRQPQHF
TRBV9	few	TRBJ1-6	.	CASSGRDYNSPLHF
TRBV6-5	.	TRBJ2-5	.	CASSRTVQETQYF
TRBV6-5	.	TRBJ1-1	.	CASRSPSRDNTEAFF
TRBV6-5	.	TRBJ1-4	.	CASSSLPGDEKLFF
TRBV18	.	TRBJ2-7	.	CASSPSDNYEQYF